Following are 26 T cell receptor beta chains from one sample sequenced in a study of shared clonotypes between healthy human individuals. Assay: immunoSEQ multiplex PCR; the TCRdb copy retains only in-frame clones and omits some. Of fewer than 700,000 clones listed, roughly 95% are singletons. CD45RO-negative CD8 cells positively selected for CCR7 made up the naive population, which excluded terminally differentiated effector memory CD45RA+ cells. What was sequenced was naive CD8+ T cells sorted from blood. The source is a woman aged 25 to 39 in good health.

This clone appeared a few times. The chain couples TRBV6-5 to TRBJ1-1; perhaps TRBD1 as D (6 bases). The V end lost 0 bases, the J end lost 5 bases, and 10 bases lay between the germline ends. The CDR3 length is 14 residues. CDR1 is MNHEY, CDR2 SVGAGI, per germline. CDR3 amino acids: CASSYSKGGTEAFF. The CDR3 nucleotides read TGTGCCAGCAGTTACTCGAAAGGGGGGACTGAAGCTTTCTTT.

The chain links TRBV19 to TRBJ1-2, with D uncertain. The CDR3 has 13 amino acids. CDR1 and CDR2 from the germline V gene are LNHDA and SQIVND (reference sequence). Trimming removed 3 bases at V and 8 bases at J, with 13 bases between. CDR3 sequence: CASSILSAGGYTF. In DNA, the CDR3 is TGTGCCAGTAGTATTTTGTCAGCCGGGGGCTACACCTTC.

This chain joins TRBV11-1 and TRBJ2-5; TRBD2 agrees at 7 bases. Near its end, the DNA agrees better with TRBJ2-7, so the J call may be wrong. The germline V gene has CDR1 SGHAT and CDR2 FQDESV (reference sequence). The CDR3 sequence is 13 residues long. The CDR3 reads CASSFAGVYEQYF. CDR3 nucleotide sequence: TGTGCCAGCAGCTTTGCGGGAGTCTACGAGCAGTACTTC.

The chain recombines TRBV7-9 with TRBJ1-2; the D gene is possibly TRBD1 (5 bases). The germline CDR1 and CDR2 sequences are SEHNR and FQNEAQ (reference sequence). The CDR3 contains 14 residues. The ends were cut back, 5 bases at V and 2 bases at J, with 12 bases in the middle. The DNA of the CDR3 is TGTGCCAGCAGCGGGACGGCAGGGAACTATGGCTACACCTTC. Protein: CASSGTAGNYGYTF. Using reference TRBV7-9 and TRBJ1-2 for the parts outside the CDR3, the full variable domain is DTGVSQNPRHKITKRGQNVTFRCDPISEHNRLYWYRQTLGQGPEFLTYFQNEAQLEKSRLLSDRFSAERPKGSFSTLEIQRTEQGDSAMYLCASSGTAGNYGYTFGSGTRLTVV.

This clone has just one count. The genes are TRBV6-4 and TRBJ2-3; 11 bases match TRBD2. CDR1 MRHNA and CDR2 SNTAGT come from the germline V gene. The trim removed 6 bases at V and 5 bases at J, leaving 1 base unmatched. The CDR3 sequence is 13 residues long. CDR3 bases: TGTGCCAGCAGAGGACTAGCGGGAGATACGCAGTATTTT. It codes for CASRGLAGDTQYF.

The V and J genes are TRBV27 and TRBJ2-1; 9 nucleotides match TRBD2. CDR1 is MNHEY and CDR2 is SMNVEV in the germline V gene (reference sequence). The V and J ends lost 5 bases and 0 bases, in that order; junction bases with no gene match: 8. The CDR3 consists of 17 residues. The CDR3 reads CASSPHIAGASYNEQFF. The CDR3 bases are TGTGCCAGCAGTCCACACATAGCGGGAGCCTCCTACAATGAGCAGTTCTTC.

The genes are TRBV11-2 and TRBJ2-7, with no clear D. Germline CDR1 reads SGHAT; CDR2 reads FQNNGV. Trimming stripped 7 bases from V and 2 bases from J, with 12 bases between. The CDR3 loop spans 13 amino acids. CDR3 residues: CASTSLHPYEQYF. The CDR3 nucleotides read TGTGCCAGCACCAGCCTCCATCCCTACGAGCAGTACTTC.

A note on this clone: Other DNA sequences in this specimen translate into the identical CDR3. J is TRBJ2-7 and V is TRBV5-1; perhaps TRBD2 as D (5 bases). V gave up 2 bases and J gave up 0 bases, with 6 bases separating them. Germline V gene sequence: CDR1 SGHRS, CDR2 YFSETQ. The CDR3 runs 13 residues. In nucleotides, the CDR3 is TGCGCCAGCAGCTTCGGGATCTCCTACGAGCAGTACTTC. As protein: CASSFGISYEQYF.

Concerning this clone itself: The junction shows a germline mismatch at one end, possibly a read error. V usage is TRBV28 and J usage is TRBJ1-2; 7 nucleotides align to TRBD1. The CDR3 extends over 16 amino acids. Germline values: CDR1 MDHEN, CDR2 SYDVKM. CDR3 loop: CASSLTGVAPNDGYTF. For the CDR3, the DNA is TGTGCCAGCAGTTTAACAGGGGTAGCTCCTAACGATGGCTACACCTTC.

The chain couples TRBV5-1 to TRBJ2-5, with a weak D call TRBD1 (5 bases). The CDR3 is 13 amino acids. The germline V and J ends were trimmed by 7 bases and 1 base, with 11 bases remaining between them. CDR1 is SGHRS and CDR2 is YFSETQ in the germline V gene. CDR3 in DNA: TGCGCCAGCCGCAGGCAGGGCCAAGAGACCCAGTACTTC. Residues: CASRRQGQETQYF.

The CDR3 here is CASSPIYEQYF. The CDR3 coding sequence is TGTGCCAGCAGTCCAATCTACGAGCAGTACTTC. This chain joins TRBV2 and TRBJ2-7, with no clear D. V dropped 5 bases and J dropped 3 bases, with 5 bases sitting between them. Germline-derived CDR1 and CDR2 are SNHLY and FYNNEI. CDR3 length: 11 amino acids.

The chain links TRBV27 to TRBJ2-3; 12 bases match TRBD2. This CDR3 contains 18 residues. CDR1 and CDR2 (germline): MNHEY, SMNVEV (reference sequence). The V gene end was trimmed by 2 bases and the J gene end by 3 bases; junction bases not matched to a gene: 9. The CDR3 region has the DNA TGTGCCAGCAGTTTACTAGCGGGAGGGCTAGCAGGGACAGATACGCAGTATTTT. Encoded protein: CASSLLAGGLAGTDTQYF.

The chain recombines TRBV29-1 with TRBJ2-2, with a tentative D call TRBD1 (6 bases). V was pared by 7 bases and J by 1 base, with 10 bases between. The CDR3 contains 13 residues. Germline-derived CDR1 and CDR2 are SQVTM and ANQGSEA. CDR3 protein: CSAGTLNTGELFF. CDR3 DNA sequence: TGCAGCGCAGGGACATTGAACACCGGGGAGCTGTTTTTT.

The chain employs TRBV6-1 and TRBJ2-7; 7 bases map to TRBD2. The CDR3 is made up of 16 amino acids. V lost 4 bases and J lost 4; bases outside the gene matches: 13. Per the germline V gene, CDR1 is MNHNS and CDR2 is SASEGT. The CDR3 spells CASSALSPSGYYEQYF. CDR3 nucleotides: TGTGCCAGCAGTGCACTTAGTCCTAGCGGTTATTACGAGCAGTACTTC.

The V call is TRBV27, the J call TRBJ2-7, with TRBD2 matching over 14 bases. Trimming cost V 0 bases and J 2 bases; bases outside gene matches: 0. CDR1 is MNHEY, CDR2 SMNVEV, per germline (reference sequence). The CDR3 length is 16 residues. CDR3: CASSLSTSGRAYEQYF. CDR3 nucleotides: TGTGCCAGCAGTTTATCGACTAGCGGGAGGGCCTACGAGCAGTACTTC.

The chain is built from TRBV6-6 and TRBJ2-1, with 7 nucleotides matching TRBD2. The CDR3 sequence is 16 residues long. V shed 0 bases and J 5 bases; nucleotides not matched to a gene: 7. CDR1 MNHNY and CDR2 SVGAGI come from the germline V gene (reference sequence). This CDR3 is CASSYSAASGDNEQFF. The CDR3 nucleotides are TGTGCCAGCAGTTACTCGGCGGCTAGCGGTGACAATGAGCAGTTCTTC.

The chain carries TRBV6-4 and TRBJ2-3; 10 bases agree with TRBD2. CDR3 size: 18 residues. The V gene end was trimmed by 2 bases and the J gene end by 0 bases; junction bases not matched to a gene: 8. CDR1 and CDR2 from the germline V gene are MRHNA and SNTAGT. CDR3 region: CASSDEREGVSSTDTQYF. CDR3 DNA: TGTGCCAGCAGTGACGAGCGGGAGGGCGTCTCTAGCACAGATACGCAGTATTTT.

This sequence joins TRBV19 and TRBJ2-7; 9 positions match TRBD2. This CDR3 has 14 amino acids. Per the germline V gene, CDR1 is LNHDA and CDR2 is SQIVND (reference sequence). V trimming: 7 bases; J trimming: 6 bases; junction bases outside the gene matches: 10. The CDR3 DNA sequence: TGTGCCAGTAAATTGGCGGGAGGGTTATGCGAGCAGTACTTC. It specifies CASKLAGGLCEQYF. The complete variable domain, with remaining parts taken from reference TRBV19 and TRBJ2-7, reads DGGITQSPKYLFRKEGQNVTLSCEQNLNHDAMYWYRQDPGQGLRLIYYSQIVNDFQKGDIAEGYSVSREKKESFPLTVTSAQKNPTAFYLCASKLAGGLCEQYFGPGTRLTVT.

With regard to this clone: Other nucleotide sequences from this sample produce the same CDR3. The V gene is TRBV7-9, the J gene TRBJ2-7; perhaps TRBD2 as D (6 bases). Trimming left V 3 bases short and J 3 bases short, with 9 bases between. CDR1 and CDR2 (germline): SEHNR, FQNEAQ (reference sequence). The CDR3 loop spans 13 amino acids. CDR3 DNA: TGTGCCAGCAGCTTGGGCGGGAACTACGAGCAGTACTTC. This sequence encodes CASSLGGNYEQYF.

The chain recombines TRBV6-1 with TRBJ1-1; D gene uncertain. CDR3 length: 12 residues. The V gene's germline CDR1 is MNHNS and CDR2 SASEGT. Trimming pared 1 base from V and 12 bases from J, leaving 12 bases between. The CDR3 DNA reads as TGTGCCAGCAGTGAAGTGCCCCCGACGACTTTCTTT. As protein: CASSEVPPTTFF.

V gene TRBV4-1 combines with J gene TRBJ1-1; the D is unclear. This CDR3 comprises 15 residues. V was pared by 2 bases and J by 5 bases, with 15 bases between. The germline CDR1 and CDR2 sequences are MGHRA and YSYEKL. DNA for the CDR3: TGCGCCAGCAGCCAAACTGAGTCTCTGGGTACTGAAGCTTTCTTT. Translated, it gives CASSQTESLGTEAFF.

V gene TRBV7-2 combines with J gene TRBJ2-2, with TRBD2 matching over 8 bases. The CDR3 is 14 amino acids. Germline CDR1 and CDR2: SGHTA and FQGNSA. V lost 5 bases and J lost 6; bases outside the gene matches: 5. CDR3 sequence reads: CASSGGTSPGELFF. DNA for the CDR3: TGTGCCAGCAGCGGCGGGACTAGTCCCGGGGAGCTGTTTTTT.

V is TRBV9 and J is TRBJ1-6; maybe TRBD1 (5 bases). The CDR3 extends over 15 amino acids. Germline loops: CDR1 SGDLS, CDR2 YYNGEE. Trimming left V 3 bases short and J 8 bases short, with 15 bases between. CDR3 amino acids: CASSESRGVDSPLHF. For the CDR3, the DNA is TGTGCCAGCAGCGAGAGTCGGGGGGTCGATTCACCCCTCCACTTT. The variable domain in full, completed from reference TRBV9 and TRBJ1-6, reads DSGVTQTPKHLITATGQRVTLRCSPRSGDLSVYWYQQSLDQGLQFLIQYYNGEERAKGNILERFSAQQFPDLHSELNLSSLELGDSALYFCASSESRGVDSPLHFGNGTRLTVT.

Note on this clone: This sample includes further DNA sequences coding for the same CDR3. This sequence joins TRBV28 and TRBJ2-7; 8 nucleotides line up with TRBD1. CDR1 and CDR2 from the germline V gene are MDHEN and SYDVKM. This CDR3 is built from 14 residues. Trimming at V came to 11 bases and at J to 3 bases, leaving 12 bases not matched to a gene. Here the CDR3 DNA reads TGTGCCTCCAGCCGACAGGGGAGTAGCTACGAGCAGTACTTC. Encoded protein: CASSRQGSSYEQYF.

The chain couples TRBV30 to TRBJ1-2; D gene ambiguous. Trimming shortened V by 7 bases and J by 5 bases, and 17 bases separated the two germline ends. CDR3 length equals 13 residues. In germline, CDR1 is GTSNPN, CDR2 SVGIG (reference sequence). CDR3 residues: CASPRENEYGYTF. CDR3 in DNA: TGTGCCTCCCCCCGCGAGAATGAGTATGGCTACACCTTC.

The genes are TRBV6-5 and TRBJ2-3, with D possibly TRBD1 on 6 matching bases. From germline, CDR1 is MNHEY and CDR2 SVGAGI. The V end was cut by 9 bases, the J end by 5 bases, with 15 bases between. The CDR3 covers 13 residues. The CDR3 protein is CASKTGSRDTQYF. The CDR3 nucleotides are TGTGCCAGTAAGACAGGTTCAAGAGATACGCAGTATTTT.